Listed below are T cell receptor beta chains from one sample, sequenced in a study of blood T cell repertoires in COVID-19. Profiling relied on immunoSEQ multiplex PCR, and the TCRdb table lists in-frame clones only, not all of them. The table lists 85,000 to 130,000 clones, over 65% of them singletons, with 6.2% in the top ten. The material sequenced was peripheral blood. The receptors shown here come from an older man with COVID-19, enrolled during active disease. Both conserved end residues are part of each CDR3. D genes are given only for firm matches. Size is stated for part of the rows, as once, few or many counts, or as a class when the clone is expanded.

J | V | size | D | CDR3 | DNA
TRBJ2-1 | TRBV6-6 | few | TRBD2 | CASSREGAEGNEQFF | TGTGCCAGCAGTAGGGAGGGAGCAGAGGGCAATGAGCAGTTCTTC
TRBJ2-7 | TRBV29-1 | - | TRBD2 | CSGLSSGSPYEQYF | TGCAGCGGCTTGAGTAGCGGGAGTCCCTACGAGCAGTACTTC
TRBJ2-7 | TRBV27 | - | TRBD1 | CASSPQTGSYEQYF | TGTGCCAGCAGTCCGCAGACAGGGTCCTACGAGCAGTACTTC
TRBJ1-1 | TRBV5-4 | few | - | CASSPGGRTEAFF | TGTGCCAGCAGCCCGGGGGGCAGGACTGAAGCTTTCTTT
TRBJ1-2 | TRBV5-1 | - | - | CASSRESYGYTF | TGCGCCAGCAGCCGCGAATCCTATGGCTACACCTTC
TRBJ1-1 | TRBV6-5 | - | - | CASSYGGNTEAFF | TGTGCCAGCAGTTACGGAGGGAACACTGAAGCTTTCTTT
TRBJ1-1 | TRBV28 | - | - | CASTQGLAEAFF | TGTGCCAGTACACAGGGTTTGGCTGAAGCTTTCTTT
TRBJ2-1 | TRBV9 | - | TRBD2 | CASSVRGVAGQEQFF | TGTGCCAGCAGCGTGAGGGGGGTAGCGGGACAAGAGCAGTTCTTC
TRBJ2-1 | TRBV9 | - | TRBD2 | CASSLGLAAYNEQFF | TGTGCCAGCAGTCTCGGACTAGCGGCGTACAATGAGCAGTTCTTC
TRBJ2-1 | TRBV5-1 | - | TRBD2 | CASSLPGLAGRNEQFF | TGCGCCAGCAGTCTCCCGGGACTAGCGGGCCGCAATGAGCAGTTCTTC
TRBJ2-7 | TRBV10-1 | - | - | CASSESEGEQYF | TGCGCCAGCAGTGAGTCCGAGGGAGAGCAGTACTTC
TRBJ2-3 | TRBV7-9 | - | - | CASSFWGGTGADTQYF | TGTGCCAGCAGCTTTTGGGGCGGGACGGGAGCAGATACGCAGTATTTT
TRBJ2-7 | TRBV2 | - | - | CAAGQLTSYEQYF | TGTGCCGCAGGACAGCTCACTTCCTACGAGCAGTACTTC